The 31 T cell receptor beta chains presented below share a single source sample, sequenced in a study of tissue T cells after allogeneic stem cell transplantation. Libraries were prepared by immunoSEQ multiplex PCR; TCRdb keeps only in-frame clonotypes and omits some of them. The sample lists around 1,700 clones, approximately 68% occurring once. Sequencing was performed on tissue from the stomach, taken at autopsy. These receptors came from a female donor over 55 with lung cancer.

This chain joins TRBV20-1 and TRBJ2-5; 16 positions match TRBD2. The V and J ends lost 3 bases and 5 bases, in that order; junction bases with no gene match: 9. Looked up from germline, CDR1 is DFQATT and CDR2 is SNEGSKA (reference sequence). This CDR3 spans 17 amino acids. The CDR3: CSASSGLAGGPRETQYF. Written as DNA, the CDR3 is TGCAGTGCTAGTTCGGGACTAGCGGGGGGGCCTCGGGAGACCCAGTACTTC.

The chain is built from TRBV7-8 and TRBJ2-5; D uncertain. The CDR3 length is 14 residues. V was shortened by 5 bases and J by 2 bases, with 12 bases between the two germline ends. CDR1 is SGHVS, CDR2 FQNEAQ, per germline. The CDR3 is CASSGPDLQETQYF. In nucleotides, the CDR3 is TGTGCCAGCAGCGGCCCGGACCTACAAGAGACCCAGTACTTC.

In this sample, this clone turned up once. The chain has TRBV5-1 and TRBJ2-1; D remains unclear. Germline lookup yields CDR1 SGHRS and CDR2 YFSETQ. CDR3 size: 18 residues. V gave up 2 bases and J gave up 0 bases, with 18 bases separating them. CDR3 residues: CASSLDPGPLVSYNEQFF. The CDR3 region has the DNA TGCGCCAGCAGCTTAGACCCAGGACCGCTCGTCTCCTACAATGAGCAGTTCTTC.

The chain joins TRBV7-2 to TRBJ1-4; 10 positions match TRBD1. CDR3 length: 14 residues. Germline V gives CDR1 SGHTA, CDR2 FQGNSA. With 3 bases clipped from V and 5 bases from J, the junction kept 0 bases outside the gene matches. The CDR3 nucleotides read TGTGCCAGCAGCTTGGGACAGGGGAATGAAAAACTGTTTTTT. Protein: CASSLGQGNEKLFF.

V and J are TRBV5-1 and TRBJ1-3, with TRBD1 matching 9 bases. The CDR3 runs to 16 residues. V was clipped by 4 bases and J by 3 bases; unmatched bases: 8. The germline V gene encodes CDR1 SGHRS and CDR2 YFSETQ. This chain's CDR3 is CASSVATGGSGNTIYF. The CDR3, as DNA: TGCGCCAGCAGCGTGGCGACAGGGGGTAGTGGAAACACCATATATTTT.

This clone was counted a few times. The chain is built from TRBV7-2 and TRBJ1-2; TRBD1 matches 7 bases. The CDR3 is made up of 14 amino acids. The V gene end was trimmed by 0 bases and the J gene end by 6 bases; junction bases not matched to a gene: 4. Germline loops: CDR1 SGHTA, CDR2 FQGNSA. CDR3 region: CASSLAQGVHGYTF. The DNA for the CDR3 is TGTGCCAGCAGCTTAGCTCAGGGGGTGCATGGCTACACCTTC.

The chain uses TRBV30 and TRBJ1-4; D may be TRBD1 (5 bases). The CDR3 contains 16 residues. V was pared by 3 bases and J by 7 bases, with 21 bases between. Germline V gene sequence: CDR1 GTSNPN, CDR2 SVGIG (reference sequence). CDR3 residues: CAWRRGRPVGIEKLFF. Written as DNA, the CDR3 is TGTGCCTGGAGAAGGGGACGTCCCGTGGGGATTGAAAAACTGTTTTTT.

This clone was picked up a small number of times. The V gene is TRBV3-1 (or the pseudogene TRBV3-2), the J gene TRBJ2-1; D call uncertain. Germline V gene data show CDR1 as LGHDT and CDR2 as YNNKEL (reference sequence). The V end was cut by 0 bases, the J end by 3 bases, with 6 bases between. CDR3 size: 14 residues. In nucleotides, the CDR3 is TGTGCCAGCAGCCAAGATGGGGTCTACAATGAGCAGTTCTTC. Translation gives CASSQDGVYNEQFF.

This rearrangement joins TRBV7-9 to TRBJ2-1; 7 bases match TRBD2. Germline CDR1 SEHNR, CDR2 FQNEAQ (reference sequence). The V and J ends lost 5 bases and 4 bases, in that order; junction bases with no gene match: 8. The CDR3 spans 15 residues. CDR3 protein: CASSRPSGGYNEQFF. The CDR3 DNA reads as TGTGCCAGCAGCCGACCTAGCGGAGGGTACAATGAGCAGTTCTTC.

The V and J genes are TRBV11-3 and TRBJ2-5; TRBD1 is a possible D gene (6 bases). Trimming left V 5 bases short and J 5 bases short, with 18 bases between. CDR1 is SGHNT and CDR2 is YENEEA in the germline V gene. This CDR3 is built from 15 residues. CDR3 sequence: CASSTRGQSGETQYF. The CDR3 DNA reads as TGTGCCAGCAGCACCCGGGGACAATCGGGGGAGACCCAGTACTTC.

V usage is TRBV6-2 or TRBV6-3 and J usage is TRBJ2-1, with D hard to call. The CDR3 consists of 17 residues. Germline V lookup: CDR1 MNHEY, CDR2 SVGEGT. Trimming took 6 bases from V and 4 from J, leaving 22 bases between them. CDR3 sequence (DNA): TGTGCCAGCAGCCTATCCCCCCCTAGTAGATCTTACAATGAGCAGTTCTTC. Its translation: CASSLSPPSRSYNEQFF.

The chain's CDR3 is CASSIEGTELFF. The DNA for the CDR3 is TGTGCCAGTAGTATAGAAGGCACGGAGCTGTTTTTT. The chain links TRBV19 to TRBJ2-2; D uncertain. This CDR3 is built from 12 residues. Trimming stripped 0 bases from V and 10 bases from J, with 6 bases between. Germline lookup yields CDR1 LNHDA and CDR2 SQIVND (reference sequence). Full variable domain (remainder filled in from reference TRBV19 and TRBJ2-2): DGGITQSPKYLFRKEGQNVTLSCEQNLNHDAMYWYRQDPGQGLRLIYYSQIVNDFQKGDIAEGYSVSREKKESFPLTVTSAQKNPTAFYLCASSIEGTELFFGEGSRLTVL.

The chain couples TRBV2 to TRBJ1-5; TRBD1 matches 7 bases. V lost 6 bases, J lost 2 bases, and 7 bases stayed unmatched. This CDR3 region has 15 residues. Germline CDR1 reads SNHLY; CDR2 reads FYNNEI. CDR3 DNA sequence: TGTGCCAGCAGGGACGGGACAGTGGGCAATCAGCCCCAGCATTTT. As protein: CASRDGTVGNQPQHF.

V usage is TRBV15 and J usage is TRBJ2-6, with TRBD1 matching over 7 bases. The CDR3 totals 17 residues. With 1 base clipped from V and 2 bases from J, the junction kept 5 bases outside the gene matches. CDR1 is LNHNV, CDR2 YYDKDF, per germline (reference sequence). The CDR3 sequence: CATSRGQGRAGANVLTF. CDR3 nucleotide sequence: TGTGCCACCAGCAGAGGACAGGGAAGGGCTGGGGCCAACGTCCTGACTTTC.

The chain uses TRBV7-6 and TRBJ1-5; D is unresolved. The germline gives CDR1 SGHVS, CDR2 FNYEAQ. Trimming pared 5 bases from V and 6 bases from J, leaving 20 bases between. This CDR3 comprises 16 residues. The CDR3 protein is CASSRLQKGVAQPQHF. CDR3 bases: TGTGCCAGCAGCCGACTCCAAAAAGGCGTAGCTCAGCCCCAGCATTTT.

This rearrangement joins TRBV6-2 or TRBV6-3 to TRBJ2-2, with D possibly being TRBD1 (6 bases). The CDR3 is made up of 15 amino acids. CDR1 MNHEY and CDR2 SVGEGT come from the germline V gene. V shed 4 bases and J shed 8 bases, with 17 bases lying between them. The chain's CDR3 is CASSSYGQSVGELFF. The CDR3 nucleotides are TGTGCCAGCAGTTCATACGGACAGTCTGTGGGGGAGCTGTTTTTT.

The CDR3 loop is CAFRRGPQETQYF. The DNA of the CDR3 is TGTGCCTTTAGAAGGGGGCCGCAAGAGACCCAGTACTTC. The rearrangement uses TRBV30 and TRBJ2-5, with TRBD1 identical over 7 bases. The junction had 7 bases not matched to a gene; V was cut back by 7 bases and J by 2 bases. The CDR3 sequence is 13 residues long. Per germline, CDR1 GTSNPN and CDR2 SVGIG (reference sequence).

The rearrangement links TRBV19 to TRBJ2-7; no clear D gene. Germline loops: CDR1 LNHDA, CDR2 SQIVND (reference sequence). This CDR3 contains 14 residues. V gave up 7 bases and J gave up 0 bases, with 13 bases separating them. The CDR3 here is CASTKVMGSYEQYF. The CDR3 region has the DNA TGTGCCAGTACTAAAGTGATGGGCTCCTACGAGCAGTACTTC. The full variable domain, with the rest looked up from reference TRBV19 and TRBJ2-7, is DGGITQSPKYLFRKEGQNVTLSCEQNLNHDAMYWYRQDPGQGLRLIYYSQIVNDFQKGDIAEGYSVSREKKESFPLTVTSAQKNPTAFYLCASTKVMGSYEQYFGPGTRLTVT.

This chain links TRBV5-1 with TRBJ2-1; 10 nucleotides match TRBD2. After removal of 4 bases from V and 4 bases from J, the junction contained 5 bases not matched to a gene. Germline V lookup: CDR1 SGHRS, CDR2 YFSETQ. The CDR3 covers 15 residues. CDR3 residues: CASSNLSGRYNEQFF. For the CDR3, the DNA is TGCGCCAGCAGCAACCTTAGCGGGAGGTACAATGAGCAGTTCTTC.

The J gene is TRBJ2-7, the V gene TRBV10-3; 7 bases line up with TRBD1. Germline lookup yields CDR1 ENHRY and CDR2 SYGVKD. V lost 6 bases and J lost 5; bases outside the gene matches: 7. The CDR3 is made up of 13 amino acids. The CDR3 region has the DNA TGTGCCATCAGGGGACAGACGAGCCACGAGCAGTACTTC. Translation gives CAIRGQTSHEQYF.

The gene calls are TRBV11-2 and TRBJ1-1, with unresolved D. With 1 base removed from V and 5 bases from J, the gap between germline ends came to 5 bases. Germline values: CDR1 SGHAT, CDR2 FQNNGV. This CDR3 contains 12 residues. In nucleotides, the CDR3 is TGTGCCAGCAGCTTAGGGTGGACTGAAGCTTTCTTT. This translates into CASSLGWTEAFF.

This clone was counted between two and nine times. The chain recombines TRBV11-1 with TRBJ2-3; no clear D gene. Trimming pared 2 bases from V and 5 bases from J, leaving 11 bases between. CDR1 SGHAT and CDR2 FQDESV come from the germline V gene (reference sequence). The CDR3 has 14 amino acids. The CDR3: CASSLQREKDTQYF. The CDR3 DNA sequence: TGTGCCAGCAGCTTACAGCGAGAAAAAGATACGCAGTATTTT.

J is TRBJ2-7 and V is TRBV19; D uncertain. Trimming left V 10 bases short and J 0 bases short, with 16 bases between. Germline CDR1 reads LNHDA; CDR2 reads SQIVND (reference sequence). The length of the CDR3 is 14 residues. CDR3 DNA sequence: TGTGCCACGAAAACCTACAGTAACTCCTACGAGCAGTACTTC. It translates to CATKTYSNSYEQYF.

V and J are TRBV19 and TRBJ2-1, with D unclear. The CDR3 extends over 15 amino acids. V was pared by 3 bases and J by 4 bases, with 13 bases between. Germline lookup yields CDR1 LNHDA and CDR2 SQIVND (reference sequence). The CDR3 coding sequence is TGTGCCAGTAGTATCCCCGGGCAGAGTTACAATGAGCAGTTCTTC. As protein: CASSIPGQSYNEQFF.

CDR3 sequence (DNA): TGTGCCAGTAGCCAGATCCGGGATCGGGGTGAGACCCAGTACTTC. Its protein product is CASSQIRDRGETQYF. The chain recombines TRBV19 with TRBJ2-5, with D maybe TRBD2 (5 bases). The CDR3 is 15 amino acids. Germline loops: CDR1 LNHDA, CDR2 SQIVND (reference sequence). V lost 6 bases, J lost 5 bases, and 19 bases lay in between.

This chain links TRBV6-5 with TRBJ2-6, with D maybe TRBD2 (5 bases). The germline gives CDR1 MNHEY, CDR2 SVGAGI. The CDR3 runs 16 residues. V was cut by 0 bases and J by 1 base, with 7 bases left in between. The CDR3 DNA reads TGTGCCAGCAGTTACTCGGAGGATTCTGGGGCCAACGTCCTGACTTTC. It encodes CASSYSEDSGANVLTF.

This clone qualifies as large. This chain links TRBV19 with TRBJ2-1; no clear D. The CDR3 loop spans 12 amino acids. Trimming took 7 bases from V and 8 from J, leaving 12 bases between them. Per germline, CDR1 LNHDA and CDR2 SQIVND (reference sequence). The CDR3 region is CASKGTTDEQFF. Here the CDR3 DNA reads TGTGCCAGTAAGGGTACCACGGATGAGCAGTTCTTC.

This clone was observed a single time. The chain joins TRBV6-2 or TRBV6-3 to TRBJ1-3; a weak D match, TRBD1 (5 bases). The V and J ends lost 0 bases and 0 bases respectively, with 12 bases between them. Germline-derived CDR1 and CDR2 are MNHEY and SVGEGT. The CDR3 extends over 17 amino acids. The CDR3 DNA is TGTGCCAGCAGTTACTCGCTCGGCAGGGCCTCTGGAAACACCATATATTTT. Amino acid sequence: CASSYSLGRASGNTIYF.

V and J are TRBV5-1 and TRBJ2-5; 7 positions match TRBD1. Germline V CDR1 and CDR2: SGHRS, YFSETQ. The V gene end was trimmed by 4 bases and the J gene end by 4 bases; junction bases not matched to a gene: 19. The length of the CDR3 is 18 residues. CDR3 residues: CASSGSAYRGQPGETQYF. The CDR3 bases are TGCGCCAGCAGCGGAAGCGCCTACAGGGGACAGCCCGGAGAGACCCAGTACTTC.

The gene calls are TRBV11-3 and TRBJ2-1, with D perhaps TRBD1 or TRBD2 (5 bases each). The CDR3 has 15 amino acids. The V gene lost 5 bases and the J gene lost 7 bases, with 18 bases spanning the gap. Germline V CDR1 and CDR2: SGHNT, YENEEA. The CDR3 region has the DNA TGTGCCAGCAGCGCTGAGGGGCTGCGCGTGAATGAGCAGTTCTTC. As protein: CASSAEGLRVNEQFF.

CDR3 protein: CASSFGLYYGYTF. The DNA of the CDR3 is TGTGCCAGCAGCTTTGGGCTGTACTATGGCTACACCTTC. V usage is TRBV14 and J usage is TRBJ1-2; no reliable D call. Germline assignment: CDR1 SGHDN and CDR2 FVKESK. The CDR3 consists of 13 residues. Trimming cost V 5 bases and J 3 bases, with 10 bases left between them.